These T cell receptor beta chains were read from a single sample in a study of blood T cell repertoires in COVID-19. The repertoire was sequenced with immunoSEQ multiplex PCR; TCRdb's copy has only in-frame clones and lacks some. The table lists about 140,000 clones, 87% of them singletons. Sequenced material: peripheral blood. These receptors all come from a human donor in a cohort sampled during active COVID-19. Each CDR3 is given with its conserved first and last residue. A D gene is named only where the DNA matches it firmly. Size tells how often a clone was seen (once, few, many) or the class of an expanded clone, and some rows leave it out.

cdr3_aa cdr3_nt v_call d_call j_call clone_size
CASRVGAPNTEAFF TGTGCCAGCAGGGTGGGGGCGCCGAACACTGAAGCTTTCTTT TRBV27 NA TRBJ1-1 NA
CASSDLQGVTGTYEQYF TGTGCCAGTAGTGATCTTCAGGGGGTGACAGGGACATACGAGCAGTACTTC TRBV19 TRBD1 TRBJ2-7 few
CASSLTRGLAGGRDTGELFF TGTGCCAGCAGTTTAACCCGTGGACTAGCGGGGGGGCGGGACACCGGGGAGCTGTTTTTT TRBV27 TRBD2 TRBJ2-2 NA
CASGLAHRVEVPYEQYF TGTGCTAGTGGTTTGGCCCACAGGGTAGAAGTCCCCTACGAGCAGTACTTC TRBV12-5 NA TRBJ2-7 NA
CASSYLFAGGQVTQYF TGTGCCAGCAGTTATCTTTTTGCGGGGGGGCAGGTTACGCAGTATTTT TRBV6-5 TRBD2 TRBJ2-3 once
CASSDRGRGANVLTF TGTGCCAGCAGCGACAGGGGGCGCGGGGCCAACGTCCTGACTTTC TRBV5-4 TRBD1 TRBJ2-6 NA
CATSRDRTNSPLHF TGTGCCACCAGCAGGGACAGGACCAATTCACCCCTCCACTTT TRBV15 TRBD1 TRBJ1-6 NA
CASSLVRTGELFF TGTGCCAGCAGCTTAGTCCGGACAGGGGAGCTGTTTTTT TRBV7-2 NA TRBJ2-2 NA
CASSPDWAGNTIYF TGTGCCAGCAGCCCCGACTGGGCTGGAAACACCATATATTTT TRBV5-8 NA TRBJ1-3 NA
CAWSVLREEGNEQFF TGTGCCTGGAGTGTACTCAGGGAGGAAGGGAATGAGCAGTTCTTC TRBV30 NA TRBJ2-1 NA
CAWSVSGGNQPQHF TGTGCCTGGAGTGTATCAGGGGGCAATCAGCCCCAGCATTTT TRBV30 NA TRBJ1-5 NA
CASSTLLAGEGTDTQYF TGTGCCAGCAGCACCCTTCTAGCGGGGGAAGGAACAGATACGCAGTATTTT TRBV9 TRBD2 TRBJ2-3 NA
CASTLSAGTETQYF TGTGCCAGCACCCTGAGTGCGGGAACGGAGACCCAGTACTTC TRBV2 NA TRBJ2-5 few
CAIRSGGSYNEQFF TGTGCCATCAGGTCCGGGGGCTCCTACAATGAGCAGTTCTTC TRBV10-3 NA TRBJ2-1 NA
CASSPTGGNDEQFF TGTGCCAGCAGTCCGACAGGGGGTAACGATGAGCAGTTCTTC TRBV27 TRBD1 TRBJ2-1 once
CASNLLAGVEQYF TGTGCCTCCAACCTACTAGCGGGAGTCGAGCAGTACTTC TRBV30 TRBD2 TRBJ2-7 once
CASATGYYEQYF TGTGCCAGTGCGACAGGGTACTACGAGCAGTACTTC TRBV28 TRBD1 TRBJ2-7 few
CASSIVSTGTYEQYF TGTGCCAGTAGTATAGTTTCGACAGGGACCTACGAGCAGTACTTC TRBV19 TRBD1 TRBJ2-7 NA
CASSLTEGYGYTF TGTGCCAGCAGCCTAACAGAGGGCTATGGCTACACCTTC TRBV3-1/TRBV3-2 NA TRBJ1-2 NA
CASRGTGGSYEQYF TGTGCCAGCAGGGGGACAGGGGGTAGCTACGAGCAGTACTTC TRBV2 TRBD1 TRBJ2-7 NA
CASPSSFHSNQPQHF TGTGCCAGCCCCTCGAGCTTCCATAGCAATCAGCCCCAGCATTTT TRBV19 NA TRBJ1-5 NA
CASSYRDYGYTF TGTGCCAGCAGTTACCGGGACTATGGCTACACCTTC TRBV6-6 NA TRBJ1-2 NA
CASSSALAGEQFF TGTGCCAGCAGTTCGGCTCTAGCTGGTGAGCAGTTCTTC TRBV12-3/TRBV12-4 NA TRBJ2-1 NA
CASSLAAGHEQYF TGTGCCAGCAGCTTAGCGGCAGGCCACGAGCAGTACTTC TRBV11-3 NA TRBJ2-7 NA
CASSTRTGNSNQPQHF TGTGCCAGCAGCACCAGGACAGGGAATAGCAATCAGCCCCAGCATTTT TRBV28 TRBD1 TRBJ1-5 many
CASSLARVNTEAFF TGTGCCAGCAGTCTGGCCAGGGTGAACACTGAAGCTTTCTTT TRBV6-5 NA TRBJ1-1 NA
CASSLGRNGYTF TGTGCCAGCAGCTTAGGGAGGAATGGCTACACCTTC TRBV7-9 NA TRBJ1-2 NA
CASSFEAGSAYNEQFF TGCGCCAGCAGCTTCGAAGCGGGGTCCGCCTACAATGAGCAGTTCTTC TRBV5-1 TRBD2 TRBJ2-1 NA
CASSSSGSTDTQYF TGCGCCAGCAGCTCTAGCGGGAGCACAGATACGCAGTATTTT TRBV5-1 TRBD2 TRBJ2-3 NA
CASSYGRAYEQYF TGTGCCAGCAGTTACGGTAGAGCCTACGAGCAGTACTTC TRBV6-2/TRBV6-3 NA TRBJ2-7 NA
CASSITRRETQYF TGTGCCAGCTCGATTACTCGGAGGGAGACCCAGTACTTC TRBV18 NA TRBJ2-5 NA
CASSQEPANVGYEQYF TGCGCCAGCAGCCAAGAGCCTGCGAATGTCGGGTACGAGCAGTACTTC TRBV5-1 NA TRBJ2-7 NA
CASSAQGLAATGELFF TGTGCCAGCAGCGCTCAGGGACTAGCGGCCACCGGGGAGCTGTTTTTT TRBV7-2 TRBD2 TRBJ2-2 once
CASSLDSNTEAFF TGTGCCAGCAGTTTAGACAGTAACACTGAAGCTTTCTTT TRBV28 NA TRBJ1-1 once
CASSPQGLAGNTIYF TGTGCCAGCAGTCCACAGGGTCTTGCCGGAAACACCATATATTTT TRBV28 NA TRBJ1-3 NA
CASSDAKQELISAGQHF TGTGCCAGCAGTGACGCGAAACAGGAACTGATATCAGCAGGCCAGCATTTT TRBV28 NA TRBJ1-5 NA
CASSVTSGGAPTQYF TGTGCCAGCAGCGTGACAAGCGGGGGGGCCCCGACGCAGTATTTT TRBV9 TRBD2 TRBJ2-3 NA
CASSPGVLSLETQYF TGCGCCAGCAGCCCCGGGGTGCTGAGTTTAGAGACCCAGTACTTC TRBV5-1 NA TRBJ2-5 NA
CASSRPDRANPFLFF TGTGCCAGCAGTCGTCCGGACAGGGCTAACCCCTTCCTGTTTTTT TRBV28 TRBD1 TRBJ1-4 NA
CASSYSGDRGNYGYTF TGTGCCAGCAGTTACTCAGGGGACAGGGGGAACTATGGCTACACCTTC TRBV6-2/TRBV6-3 TRBD1 TRBJ1-2 NA
CASSPTGRIINTIYF TGTGCCAGCAGCCCAACAGGGAGAATTATAAACACCATATATTTT TRBV3-1/TRBV3-2 NA TRBJ1-3 once
CASSLGDRDGLEQYF TGTGCCAGCAGCTTGGGGGACAGGGATGGCCTCGAGCAGTACTTC TRBV5-4 TRBD1 TRBJ2-7 NA
CASSPRSYNEQFF TGTGCCAGTAGTCCTCGCTCCTACAATGAGCAGTTCTTC TRBV19 NA TRBJ2-1 NA
CASSPPVEGNTEAFF TGTGCCAGCTCTCCCCCGGTGGAGGGGAACACTGAAGCTTTCTTT TRBV18 NA TRBJ1-1 NA
CASSPSTVSYEQYF TGTGCCAGCTCACCATCGACAGTCTCCTACGAGCAGTACTTC TRBV18 NA TRBJ2-7 NA
CASTLTQVGNTEAFF TGTGCCAGCACTCTGACGCAGGTGGGGAACACTGAAGCTTTCTTT TRBV28 NA TRBJ1-1 NA
CASSFPSTPAGVTGELFF TGTGCCAGCAGTTTTCCCTCAACCCCAGCGGGAGTGACCGGGGAGCTGTTTTTT TRBV2 TRBD2 TRBJ2-2 NA
CASSLQGARTEAFF TGTGCCAGTAGTCTTCAGGGGGCTCGAACTGAAGCTTTCTTT TRBV19 TRBD1 TRBJ1-1 NA
CASSLGSGKLFF TGTGCCAGCAGCTTAGGGTCCGGAAAACTGTTTTTT TRBV11-3 NA TRBJ1-4 NA
CASTPGTGPYEQYF TGTGCCAGCACCCCCGGGACAGGTCCTTACGAGCAGTACTTC TRBV28 TRBD1 TRBJ2-7 NA
CASSPGTGGADTQYF TGTGCCAGCTCACCCGGGACAGGGGGCGCAGATACGCAGTATTTT TRBV18 TRBD1 TRBJ2-3 NA
CASSLPGQGTYEQYF TGTGCCAGCAGCCTCCCCGGACAGGGCACCTACGAGCAGTACTTC TRBV28 TRBD1 TRBJ2-7 once
CASSARDYGYTF TGTGCCAGCAGCGCCCGTGACTATGGCTACACCTTC TRBV9 NA TRBJ1-2 NA
CASSYELVPGGYGYTF TGTGCCAGCAGCTATGAGCTGGTTCCAGGGGGCTATGGCTACACCTTC TRBV7-9 TRBD1 TRBJ1-2 NA